This entry lists 12 T cell receptor beta chains sequenced from one sample in a study of blood T cell repertoires in COVID-19. Method: immunoSEQ multiplex PCR; TCRdb's copy keeps in-frame clones and lacks some. The sample consists of about 260,000 clones, 87% of them appearing once. The sample was peripheral blood. The receptors shown here come from a woman between 50 and 59 years old with acute or convalescent COVID-19.

This rearrangement joins TRBV28 to TRBJ2-7; weak D call: TRBD2 (5 bases). The CDR3 contains 12 residues. CDR1 is MDHEN, CDR2 SYDVKM, per germline. The V end lost 10 bases, the J end lost 5 bases, and 15 bases lay between the germline ends. The CDR3 loop reads CATLTTRDEQYF. CDR3 bases: TGTGCCACCCTCACCACTAGAGACGAGCAGTACTTC. The full variable domain, with the rest looked up from reference TRBV28 and TRBJ2-7, is DVKVTQSSRYLVKRTGEKVFLECVQDMDHENMFWYRQDPGLGLRLIYFSYDVKMKEKGDIPEGYSVSREKKERFSLILESASTNQTSMYLCATLTTRDEQYFGPGTRLTVT.

The count of this clone is one. The V and J genes are TRBV2 and TRBJ1-2; 8 bases match TRBD1. The V gene's germline CDR1 is SNHLY and CDR2 FYNNEI. This CDR3 region has 15 residues. V dropped 6 bases and J dropped 2; count of bases not matched to a gene: 8. The CDR3 region is CASRLQGGYNYGYTF. CDR3 DNA sequence: TGTGCCAGCAGGTTACAGGGGGGATACAACTATGGCTACACCTTC.

The gene calls are TRBV18 and TRBJ1-5; no definite D call. Germline CDR1 KGHSH, CDR2 LQKENI. The CDR3 loop spans 14 amino acids. Deletions cut 6 bases from V and 3 bases from J, with 12 bases between. For the CDR3, the DNA is TGTGCCAGCTCCGAACGGGAGAACAATCAGCCCCAGCATTTT. It yields the protein CASSERENNQPQHF.

This clone was observed a handful of times. V usage is TRBV19 and J usage is TRBJ2-1; D is unresolved. Germline V lookup: CDR1 LNHDA, CDR2 SQIVND (reference sequence). This CDR3 spans 12 amino acids. V lost 6 bases to trimming and J lost 10 bases, with 13 bases between them. The CDR3 region is CASRKSLREQFF. DNA for the CDR3: TGTGCCAGTAGGAAAAGTCTTCGGGAGCAGTTCTTC.

This chain uses TRBV7-2 with TRBJ1-2; the D gene is possibly TRBD1 (5 bases). V shed 1 base and J shed 7 bases, with 13 bases lying between them. The CDR3 runs to 14 residues. Germline V gene lookup returns CDR1 SGHTA and CDR2 FQGNSA. As DNA, the CDR3 is TGTGCCAGCAGCTTAGTGTGGCAGGGCTCTGGCTACACCTTC. Protein product: CASSLVWQGSGYTF.

The V and J genes are TRBV28 and TRBJ2-1, with no clear D. With 6 bases removed from V and 10 bases from J, the gap between germline ends came to 13 bases. Germline assignment: CDR1 MDHEN and CDR2 SYDVKM. CDR3 length: 12 residues. CDR3: CASSPYPKEQFF. Written as DNA, the CDR3 is TGTGCCAGCAGCCCTTACCCTAAGGAGCAGTTCTTC.

The gene calls are TRBV30 and TRBJ1-6, with a possible D match to TRBD1 (6 bases). The V and J ends lost 7 bases and 9 bases respectively, with 16 bases between them. Germline V gene lookup returns CDR1 GTSNPN and CDR2 SVGIG (reference sequence). The CDR3 contains 13 residues. The CDR3 nucleotides read TGTGCCTTGAACCTTCAGGGGAGTTCACCCCTCCACTTT. Translated: CALNLQGSSPLHF.

This rearrangement joins TRBV28 to TRBJ2-5, with 7 positions matching TRBD1. V was pared by 6 bases and J by 9 bases, with 10 bases of the junction left unmatched. This CDR3 spans 13 amino acids. Per the germline V gene, CDR1 is MDHEN and CDR2 is SYDVKM. CDR3 loop: CASRQGQARAQYF. The CDR3 DNA reads TGTGCCAGCAGACAAGGACAGGCCAGGGCCCAGTACTTC.

This rearrangement joins TRBV28 to TRBJ2-5; D possibly corresponds to TRBD2 (6 bases). V gave up 1 base and J gave up 3 bases, with 15 bases separating them. The CDR3 is made up of 16 amino acids. CDR1 is MDHEN and CDR2 is SYDVKM in the germline V gene. The CDR3 sequence: CASSLSGERFEETQYF. The CDR3 DNA is TGTGCCAGCAGTTTATCGGGGGAGAGGTTTGAAGAGACCCAGTACTTC.

The J gene is TRBJ2-3, the V gene TRBV7-8, with TRBD2 identical over 14 bases. J gave up 5 bases and V 5 bases, and 6 bases lay outside the gene matches. The CDR3 spans 16 residues. CDR1 is SGHVS and CDR2 is FQNEAQ in the germline V gene. CDR3 bases: TGTGCCAGCAGCGTAAGACTAGCGGGAGGGGGAGATACGCAGTATTTT. Its translation: CASSVRLAGGGDTQYF.

The V call is TRBV6-4, the J call TRBJ1-5; TRBD1 might be the D (5 bases). The germline gives CDR1 MRHNA, CDR2 SNTAGT. Trimming left V 7 bases short and J 4 bases short, with 17 bases between. This CDR3 spans 15 amino acids. CDR3 amino acids: CASTESTVNNQPQHF. Here the CDR3 DNA reads TGTGCCAGCACCGAATCGACAGTAAATAATCAGCCCCAGCATTTT.

V gene TRBV6-5 combines with J gene TRBJ1-5, with a tentative D call TRBD1 (6 bases). The CDR3 totals 13 residues. Germline V gene data show CDR1 as MNHEY and CDR2 as SVGAGI. V lost 7 bases and J lost 7, with 14 bases in between. As DNA, the CDR3 is TGTGCCAGCACCCCAGGGGCAATCCAGCCCCAGCATTTT. Translation gives CASTPGAIQPQHF.